This entry concerns a single T cell receptor (beta chain). These data belong to a study of T cell changes during pregnancy in multiple sclerosis. CDR3 length: 15 amino acids. The V gene end was trimmed by 5 bases and the J gene end by 5 bases; junction bases not matched to a gene: 8. Germline CDR1 reads SGHNT; CDR2 reads YYREEE (reference sequence). The protocol was immunoSEQ multiplex PCR, while the TCRdb copy is restricted to in-frame clones and leaves out a portion. The sample carries roughly 56,000 clones, 75% to 95% recorded once. This sequence was found in a female donor in good health, enrolled as a control in a pregnancy study. The J gene is TRBJ1-4, the V gene TRBV5-4; 8 bases are a match to TRBD1. The sample was CD4+ T cells from peripheral blood mononuclear cells, taken after pregnancy. In DNA, the CDR3 is TGTGCCAGCAGTCAAGGACAGGGCGGAAATGAAAAACTGTTTTTT. Residues: CASSQGQGGNEKLFF.